The 9 T cell receptor beta chains given below trace back to one sample, sequenced in a study of blood T cell repertoires in COVID-19. Only in-frame clones appear in the TCRdb table, and some are missing; sequencing was by immunoSEQ multiplex PCR. The data show 75,000 or so clones, around 80% seen once. Sample: peripheral blood. Receptors originate from a man aged 60 to 75 with active or convalescent COVID-19.

The V gene is TRBV18, the J gene TRBJ2-7; the match to TRBD1 covers 10 bases. Trimming removed 3 bases from V and 2 bases from J; junction bases left unmatched: 4. Germline CDR1 is KGHSH and CDR2 is LQKENI. This CDR3 spans 15 amino acids. CDR3 bases: TGTGCCAGCTCACCCCCGGGACAGGGGACCTACGAGCAGTACTTC. Translating gives CASSPPGQGTYEQYF.

The chain is built from TRBV10-3 and TRBJ2-3, with D possibly being TRBD1 (6 bases). The V gene lost 9 bases and the J gene lost 5 bases, with 15 bases spanning the gap. CDR1 and CDR2 from the germline V gene are ENHRY and SYGVKD. This CDR3 has 13 residues. DNA of the CDR3: TGTGCCATAAGAGGGGGTGTAGAAGATACGCAGTATTTT. Protein product: CAIRGGVEDTQYF.

The chain is built from TRBV7-3 and TRBJ1-6; maybe TRBD1 (5 bases). V was pared by 2 bases and J by 2 bases, with 13 bases between. Germline CDR1 SGHTA, CDR2 FQGTGA. This CDR3 comprises 17 residues. The CDR3 spells CASSLLGPGPYNSPLHF. For the CDR3, the DNA is TGTGCCAGCAGCTTACTGGGGCCCGGACCCTATAATTCACCCCTCCACTTT. Full variable domain (outside the CDR3, taken from reference TRBV7-3 and TRBJ1-6): GAGVSQTPSNKVTEKGKYVELRCDPISGHTALYWYRQSLGQGPEFLIYFQGTGAADDSGLPNDRFFAVRPEGSVSTLKIQRTERGDSAVYLCASSLLGPGPYNSPLHFGNGTRLTVT.

This clone was counted once. V and J are TRBV5-5 and TRBJ1-1, with 7 bases that match TRBD1. V lost 1 base to trimming and J lost 0 bases; unmatched junction nucleotides: 18. CDR1 SGHKS and CDR2 YYEKEE come from the germline V gene (reference sequence). There are 20 residues in the CDR3. CDR3 region: CASSLRGGAQGVGLNTEAFF. The CDR3 DNA reads as TGTGCCAGCAGCTTGCGAGGGGGCGCGCAGGGAGTGGGTTTGAACACTGAAGCTTTCTTT. Complete variable domain (other parts from reference TRBV5-5 and TRBJ1-1): DAGVTQSPTHLIKTRGQQVTLRCSPISGHKSVSWYQQVLGQGPQFIFQYYEKEERGRGNFPDRFSARQFPNYSSELNVNALLLGDSALYLCASSLRGGAQGVGLNTEAFFGQGTRLTVV.

The chain has TRBV7-2 and TRBJ2-7; maybe TRBD1 (5 bases). Germline CDR1 SGHTA, CDR2 FQGNSA. The CDR3 has 16 amino acids. Trimming stripped 5 bases from V and 4 bases from J, with 21 bases between. Here the CDR3 reads CASSRQPPQGKYEQYF. The CDR3 coding sequence is TGTGCCAGCAGCCGGCAACCTCCTCAGGGAAAGTACGAGCAGTACTTC.

This clone was detected only a few times. The J gene is TRBJ2-3, the V gene TRBV18; D gene unclear. The V end lost 4 bases, the J end lost 4 bases, and 9 bases lay between the germline ends. There are 13 residues in the CDR3. CDR1 is KGHSH, CDR2 LQKENI, per germline. The CDR3 DNA reads TGTGCCAGCTCACGTAGTGTGGCAGATACGCAGTATTTT. Its protein product is CASSRSVADTQYF.

The V call is TRBV4-3, the J call TRBJ1-3; D not resolved. Germline CDR1 is LGHNA and CDR2 is YSLEER. This CDR3 contains 17 residues. V was shortened by 0 bases and J by 0 bases, with 12 bases between the two germline ends. CDR3 DNA sequence: TGCGCCAGCAGCCAAGATGGAGGGTTGAGCTCTGGAAACACCATATATTTT. It is translated as CASSQDGGLSSGNTIYF.

Remarks on this clone: The CDR3 does not close with the conserved phenylalanine or tryptophan, likely indicating a read error. No DNA is shown, since the ends of the CDR3 on it are uncertain; the CDR3 is the one TCRdb lists. The V and J genes are TRBV23-1 and TRBJ1-1; no check of the table's D call, TRBD1, against the DNA was made. TRBV23-1 is treated as an ORF (open reading frame) with a function not yet certain. The CDR3 comprises 11 residues, both ends counted. The CDR3: CASSQSKRDRD.

V is TRBV18 and J is TRBJ2-1, with a tentative D call TRBD1 (5 bases). The V and J ends lost 3 bases and 9 bases respectively, with 12 bases between them. The CDR3 is made up of 13 amino acids. From germline, CDR1 is KGHSH and CDR2 LQKENI. The CDR3 bases are TGTGCCAGCTCACCCGGGCAGCAGGGTGAGCAGTTCTTC. Translating gives CASSPGQQGEQFF.